The clone carrying this TCR beta chain appeared many times. Its matching antigen is unknown. The sample belongs to a study of CD8 T cells in ankylosing spondylitis. Findings and caveats of the study: Certain motif variants had earlier been reported in reactive arthritis synovial fluid and blood.

Trimming took off 2 bases at V and 0 bases at J, with 4 bases between the two ends. The CDR3 totals 13 residues. As the method for making TCR beta libraries, quantitative 5'-RACE with molecular barcodes was used. From the 5' RACE reads, TCRdb called clonotypes with MiXCR, one entry per CDR3 protein. The sample has about 220,000 distinct CDR3 sequences, more than 25% seen once; the top ten hold roughly 6.7%. This receptor was taken from a male donor with ankylosing spondylitis or in good health (not recorded which). Sequenced: blood, either unsorted or a sorted T cell fraction (not recorded which). J is TRBJ1-1 and V is TRBV12-3 or TRBV12-4, with D unresolved. CDR3 amino acids: CASSLKVNTEAFF. The DNA of the CDR3 is TGTGCCAGCAGTTTAAAAGTGAACACTGAAGCTTTCTTT.